These 29 T cell receptor beta chains were sequenced from one sample in a study of human CD8 memory T cell subsets. Generation of TCR beta libraries used UMI-labeled 5' RACE. TCRdb re-called the 5' RACE reads and catalogs CDR3 proteins one per entry, DNA excluded. Its table records thousands of distinct CDR3 sequences. Sequencing input: CD8+ stem-like memory T cells (TSCM and TCM) sorted from PBMCs. Stated subset: stem-like memory CD8 T cells (TSTEM), CCR7+ PD-1- TIGIT-. The source is a human donor in good health.

The chain couples TRBV20-1 to TRBJ2-5; TCRdb lists TRBD1, though no DNA is available to test this call. Germline CDR1 is DFQATT and CDR2 is SNEGSKA (reference sequence). The CDR3 runs to 12 residues. CDR3 residues: CSARDPQETQYF.

The chain couples TRBV9 to TRBJ2-4. Germline V gene sequence: CDR1 SGDLS, CDR2 YYNGEE. The CDR3 length is 14 residues. CDR3 in amino acids: CASSGHEFSDIQYF.

The rearrangement links TRBV2 to TRBJ2-5. CDR3 size: 14 residues. Looked up from germline, CDR1 is SNHLY and CDR2 is FYNNEI. This chain's CDR3 is CASTHDTFQETQYF.

The J gene is TRBJ2-3, the V gene TRBV4-3. The CDR3 has 15 amino acids. Germline CDR1 LGHNA, CDR2 YSLEER. The CDR3 loop is CASSQEVGYTDTQYF.

The V call is TRBV7-9, the J call TRBJ2-3. This CDR3 spans 16 amino acids. CDR1 is SEHNR, CDR2 FQNEAQ, per germline (reference sequence). This CDR3 reads CASSLSYMFEADTQYF.

The chain recombines TRBV30 with TRBJ1-3; TCRdb gives TRBD1 as the D gene, but with no DNA this cannot be confirmed. CDR1 is GTSNPN, CDR2 SVGIG, per germline (reference sequence). This CDR3 comprises 16 residues. The CDR3: CAWSGRDRSSGNTIYF.

This chain connects TRBV24-1 to TRBJ1-5. The CDR3 runs to 16 residues. Germline V gene sequence: CDR1 KGHDR, CDR2 SFDVKD. The CDR3 is CATSDLPAARNQPQHF.

The gene calls are TRBV2 and TRBJ2-1; TCRdb proposes TRBD1, but this gene call is untestable without DNA. The length of the CDR3 is 15 residues. Germline CDR1 SNHLY, CDR2 FYNNEI. CDR3 sequence: CASSTGTGEYNEQFF.

This clonotype counts as large by frequency. The chain has TRBV14 and TRBJ1-2; absent DNA, TCRdb's TRBD1 call cannot be checked. This CDR3 contains 13 residues. The germline gives CDR1 SGHDN, CDR2 FVKESK. The CDR3 loop is CASSPQDRHGYTF.

This chain links TRBV14 with TRBJ2-2; TCRdb selects TRBD1, and the lack of DNA leaves this call unchecked. The CDR3 is 17 residues long. Germline values: CDR1 SGHDN, CDR2 FVKESK. CDR3 sequence: CASSGTPGQHSTGELFF.

The J gene is TRBJ2-7, the V gene TRBV20-1; TCRdb selects TRBD2, and the lack of DNA leaves this call unchecked. Germline CDR1 DFQATT, CDR2 SNEGSKA (reference sequence). This CDR3 has 13 amino acids. CDR3 amino acids: CSAPAGGDYEQYF.

The chain recombines TRBV6-5 with TRBJ2-1; TCRdb picks TRBD2, but there is no DNA to check that call. This CDR3 region has 15 residues. Germline CDR1 is MNHEY and CDR2 is SVGAGI. The CDR3 reads CASSFGEESHNEQFF.

The chain joins TRBV20-1 to TRBJ1-2; no DNA is available, so the TRBD1 call from TCRdb remains unchecked. Germline values: CDR1 DFQATT, CDR2 SNEGSKA (reference sequence). This CDR3 contains 13 residues. The CDR3 is CSAQPGGARGYTF.

This clonotype is identified as hyperexpanded from frequency. The rearrangement links TRBV2 to TRBJ2-1. The germline gives CDR1 SNHLY, CDR2 FYNNEI. The CDR3 consists of 13 residues. CDR3 sequence: CASSEAEDNEQFF.

V usage is TRBV7-9 and J usage is TRBJ2-5; TCRdb names TRBD2, which stays unverified in the absence of DNA. Per the germline V gene, CDR1 is SEHNR and CDR2 is FQNEAQ (reference sequence). This CDR3 comprises 14 residues. CDR3 region: CASSSTSGEETQYF.

This clonotype ranks as medium-sized in terms of frequency. V gene TRBV7-2 combines with J gene TRBJ2-2. The germline V gene has CDR1 SGHTA and CDR2 FQGNSA. This CDR3 is built from 13 residues. The CDR3 loop is CASSPIIDGELFF.

V usage is TRBV12-3 or TRBV12-4 and J usage is TRBJ1-1; TCRdb outputs TRBD1, but without DNA this stays unchecked. The CDR3 loop spans 13 amino acids. The CDR3 loop reads CASNPTGWGEAFF.

This chain uses TRBV11-2 with TRBJ2-5; TCRdb indicates TRBD1, and absent DNA this call remains unverified. Germline V lookup: CDR1 SGHAT, CDR2 FQNNGV. CDR3 size: 15 residues. This chain's CDR3 is CASSPMGGPQETQYF. Drawing the rest from reference TRBV11-2 and TRBJ2-5, the complete variable domain is EAGVAQSPRYKIIEKRQSVAFWCNPISGHATLYWYQQILGQGPKLLIQFQNNGVVDDSQLPKDRFSAERLKGVDSTLKIQPAKLEDSAVYLCASSPMGGPQETQYFGPGTRLLVL.

The rearrangement links TRBV3-1 to TRBJ1-2; with no DNA, the TCRdb D assignment of TRBD1 cannot be verified. The V gene's germline CDR1 is LGHDT and CDR2 YNNKEL (reference sequence). CDR3 size: 14 residues. The CDR3 sequence: CASSPTDRLDGYTF.

The chain joins TRBV7-9 to TRBJ2-5; TCRdb designates TRBD2, a call that cannot be tested without DNA. In germline, CDR1 is SEHNR, CDR2 FQNEAQ (reference sequence). The CDR3 consists of 13 residues. CDR3 region: CASPDRVEETQYF.

CDR3 region: CASSEAQQSDTQYF. This chain connects TRBV6-4 to TRBJ2-3; the D call of TRBD1 rests on TCRdb alone, since no DNA is present to check it. The germline V gene has CDR1 MRHNA and CDR2 SNTAGT. This CDR3 has 14 amino acids.

Frequency places this clonotype as medium-sized. The V gene is TRBV7-9, the J gene TRBJ2-2; no DNA is available, so the TRBD1 call from TCRdb remains unchecked. Germline loops: CDR1 SEHNR, CDR2 FQNEAQ (reference sequence). The CDR3 contains 15 residues. CDR3: CASSFSQGETGELFF.

The rearrangement uses TRBV30 and TRBJ2-5. The germline V gene has CDR1 GTSNPN and CDR2 SVGIG (reference sequence). The CDR3 is 15 residues long. CDR3 region: CAWSVIISVQETQYF.

The rearrangement links TRBV11-2 to TRBJ1-4; TCRdb's D call of TRBD1 is untestable without DNA. CDR1 SGHAT and CDR2 FQNNGV come from the germline V gene. This CDR3 has 12 residues. The CDR3 loop is CAVPGRAGKLFF.

CDR3 sequence: CASSSRTVQETQYF. The rearrangement uses TRBV28 and TRBJ2-5; TCRdb returns TRBD1, unconfirmable since there is no DNA. CDR1 and CDR2 from the germline V gene are MDHEN and SYDVKM. This CDR3 comprises 14 residues.

The rearrangement links TRBV20-1 to TRBJ2-1; TCRdb reports TRBD2, a call that lacks DNA to check it against. The length of the CDR3 is 13 residues. CDR1 DFQATT and CDR2 SNEGSKA come from the germline V gene (reference sequence). Here the CDR3 reads CSAPREDYNEQFF.

This clonotype ranks as medium-sized in terms of frequency. The chain has TRBV27 and TRBJ2-3; TCRdb names TRBD2, which stays unverified in the absence of DNA. Looked up from germline, CDR1 is MNHEY and CDR2 is SMNVEV (reference sequence). This CDR3 has 18 residues. CDR3: CASSPRLAGPSSTDTQYF.

The J gene is TRBJ2-5, the V gene TRBV28; no DNA is available, so the TRBD2 call from TCRdb remains unchecked. The CDR3 sequence is 16 residues long. Germline V lookup: CDR1 MDHEN, CDR2 SYDVKM. The CDR3 region is CASTPKRGAKGETQYF.

The chain carries TRBV12-3 or TRBV12-4 and TRBJ2-7; the TCRdb call, TRBD2, lacks DNA for checking. This CDR3 is 14 amino acids long. CDR3 in amino acids: CASSTGTSFYEQYF.